One TCR beta chain is described in this entry. The source of the sample is a study of blood T cell repertoires in COVID-19. Study information: The samples span acute and convalescent COVID-19 from the United States, Italy and Spain. T cells, B-cell-depleted T cells, or PBMCs provided the cDNA or gDNA that served as material.

Original analysis: Researchers report that nucleated cell counts were estimated from reference gene primer amplification. TCRdb's table, derived via immunoSEQ multiplex PCR, lists solely in-frame clones and lacks some. V and J calls and clone size come straight from that table; D and trimming were deduced from the DNA. The sample lists 140,000 to 150,000 clones; approximately 80% were seen once. The material sequenced was peripheral blood. The receptor was derived from a man between 45 and 60 years old with acute or convalescent COVID-19.

The CDR3 DNA follows: TGTGCCAGCAGCATACAGAGGAACACTGAAGCTTTCTTT. It translates to CASSIQRNTEAFF. The chain employs TRBV14 and TRBJ1-1; D gene unclear. This CDR3 spans 13 amino acids. Trimming took off 5 bases at V and 1 base at J, with 8 bases between the two ends. The V gene's germline CDR1 is SGHDN and CDR2 FVKESK. The entire variable domain, with the rest obtained from reference TRBV14 and TRBJ1-1, is as follows: EAGVTQFPSHSVIEKGQTVTLRCDPISGHDNLYWYRRVMGKEIKFLLHFVKESKQDESGMPNNRFLAERTGGTYSTLKVQPAELEDSGVYFCASSIQRNTEAFFGQGTRLTVV.